The 3 T cell receptor beta chains reported below all come from one sample, sequenced in a study of Graves' ophthalmopathy and Graves' hyperthyroidism. Investigators amplified TCR beta CDR3 regions from RNA transcripts. HTBI primers were used in a first-round RT-PCR, which preceded a second-round multiplex PCR. TCRdb redid the calling of the multiplex PCR reads with MiXCR, one entry per CDR3 protein. In the table there are more than 550,000 distinct CDR3 sequences, 35% to 45% of which are singletons. Sequenced sample: peripheral blood. Receptor source: an adult man with Graves' ophthalmopathy.

This clonotype was picked up many times. The genes are TRBV29-1 and TRBJ2-7, with D perhaps matching TRBD2 (6 bases). V lost 4 bases, J lost 1 base, and 8 bases lay in between. The CDR3 spans 12 residues. Germline lookup yields CDR1 SQVTM and CDR2 ANQGSEA. CDR3: CSVGGGSYEQYF. The CDR3 nucleotides read TGCAGCGTTGGTGGGGGGTCCTACGAGCAGTACTTC.

This clonotype was picked up many times. V and J are TRBV5-1 and TRBJ2-6, with TRBD2 identical over 12 bases. This CDR3 has 17 residues. J lost 2 bases, V lost 0 bases, and 0 bases had no gene match. Looked up from germline, CDR1 is SGHRS and CDR2 is YFSETQ. The CDR3 nucleotides are TGCGCCAGCAGCTTGGCTAGCGGGAGGGCTGGGGCCAACGTCCTGACTTTC. It translates to CASSLASGRAGANVLTF.

This clonotype was counted a few times. The rearrangement links TRBV19 to TRBJ1-1; 10 bases line up with TRBD1. V lost 3 bases to trimming and J lost 3 bases; unmatched junction nucleotides: 4. The CDR3 is 15 residues long. Looked up from germline, CDR1 is LNHDA and CDR2 is SQIVND (reference sequence). This CDR3 reads CASSIGDRGYTEAFF. The DNA for the CDR3 is TGTGCCAGTAGTATTGGGGACAGGGGCTACACTGAAGCTTTCTTT.